This TCR beta chain stems from a study of T-cell memory formation after mild COVID-19. Study-wide results and limits: A second wave expanding day 15 to 37 was CD4+-biased; contracting clones were balanced.

CDR3 length: 15 residues. The J segment lost 5 bases and the V segment lost 6 bases, leaving 9 bases of the junction unmatched. Germline lookup yields CDR1 MNHNS and CDR2 SASEGT. MiXCR was run by TCRdb on the 5' RACE reads, yielding one entry per CDR3 protein. The sample gives roughly 89,000 distinct CDR3 sequences, roughly 16% of which show up once; 39% is in the top ten. Ten or more counts support this clonotype. Its antigen is as yet unknown. The clonotype was recovered from a man between 18 and 35 years old who had mild COVID-19 (a few samples of this study predate the infection). Cell type and time point are not known. The V and J genes are TRBV6-1 and TRBJ2-1, with 8 bases lining up with TRBD2. Sequencing was carried out using PBMCs or a T cell subset sorted from them (not recorded which). CDR3 nucleotides: TGTGCCAGCAGGATCCCGGGACTAGACGACAATGAGCAGTTCTTC. It specifies CASRIPGLDDNEQFF.